The rows below give T cell receptor beta chains drawn from one sample of a study of CD8+CD57+ T cells in acquired aplastic anemia. TCRdb re-called the reads through MiXCR, storing one row per CDR3 protein. The sample lists some 120,000 distinct CDR3 sequences, around 46% occurring once. The sequenced material came from sorted CD4+, CD8+, or CD8+CD57+ T cells (not recorded which) from PBMCs. Every receptor here comes from a human donor in good health, serving as a control. Both conserved end residues are part of each CDR3. D genes are given only for firm matches. Some rows have no size entry. The others give once, few or many, or a class for an expanded clone.

CATSASSGSDTQYF	TGTGCCACCAGTGCCTCGAGTGGTTCAGATACGCAGTATTTT	TRBJ2-3	.	.	TRBV24-1
CASSLSQGGGETQYF	TGTGCCAGCAGCCTAAGCCAGGGGGGGGGAGAGACCCAGTACTTC	TRBJ2-5	.	.	TRBV11-2
CASSLGDRKTDGYTF	TGCGCCAGCAGCTTGGGGGACAGGAAGACCGATGGCTACACCTTC	TRBJ1-2	TRBD1	many	TRBV5-1
CASRPPKTGNTEAFF	TGTGCCAGCAGACCCCCTAAGACAGGGAACACTGAAGCTTTCTTT	TRBJ1-1	.	many	TRBV6-1
CASSHNPGQGLPGELFF	TGTGCCAGCAGCCACAACCCGGGACAGGGTTTGCCCGGGGAGCTGTTTTTT	TRBJ2-2	TRBD1	many	TRBV11-2
CATSPPAGDTSFPQHF	TGTGCCACCAGTCCGCCGGCGGGGGACACCTCGTTTCCCCAGCATTTT	TRBJ1-5	.	.	TRBV24-1
CASSYTSGAYKSYEQYF	TGCGCCAGCAGCTACACCTCAGGGGCCTACAAATCCTACGAGCAGTACTTC	TRBJ2-7	.	.	TRBV4-1
CASRSNAGQGDFTIYF	TGTGCCAGCAGATCCAACGCGGGACAGGGGGATTTCACCATATATTTT	TRBJ1-3	TRBD1	.	TRBV6-2/TRBV6-3
CASSPGQGALNTVYF	TGTGCCAGCTCACCAGGGCAGGGGGCTCTAAACACCGTATATTTT	TRBJ1-3	TRBD1	.	TRBV18
CASSLRTGPNTEAFF	TGTGCCAGCAGTCTACGGACAGGACCGAACACTGAAGCTTTCTTT	TRBJ1-1	TRBD1	many	TRBV12-3/TRBV12-4
CASRMGQGATDTQYF	TGTGCCAGCAGAATGGGACAGGGGGCAACAGATACGCAGTATTTT	TRBJ2-3	TRBD1	once	TRBV2
CASSLGAGGREQYF	TGTGCCAGCAGCTTAGGAGCGGGGGGGCGCGAGCAGTACTTC	TRBJ2-7	TRBD2	.	TRBV13
CAISSGTGVYEQYF	TGTGCCATCAGCTCGGGGACAGGGGTTTACGAGCAGTACTTC	TRBJ2-7	TRBD1	.	TRBV10-3
CASSLGPDRGAFF	TGTGCCAGCAGCCTAGGGCCGGACAGGGGAGCTTTCTTT	TRBJ1-1	TRBD1	.	TRBV9
CASSLALIAGRTDTQYF	TGTGCCAGCAGTTTAGCGCTAATAGCGGGACGCACAGATACGCAGTATTTT	TRBJ2-3	TRBD2	.	TRBV12-3/TRBV12-4
CSARDEQISYEQYF	TGCAGTGCTAGAGATGAGCAGATCTCCTACGAGCAGTACTTC	TRBJ2-7	.	.	TRBV20-1
CASSLVTSGGAGETQYF	TGTGCCAGCAGTTTAGTCACTAGCGGGGGGGCCGGAGAGACCCAGTACTTC	TRBJ2-5	TRBD2	.	TRBV27
CASSMLGNQPQHF	TGTGCCAGTAGTATGTTGGGGAATCAGCCCCAGCATTTT	TRBJ1-5	.	.	TRBV19
CASSKDRAVDSPLHF	TGCGCCAGCAGCAAGGACAGGGCGGTGGATTCACCCCTCCACTTT	TRBJ1-6	TRBD1	many	TRBV5-1
CASSYAKGSRANTEAFF	TGTGCCAGCAGTTACGCAAAGGGTAGCAGGGCGAACACTGAAGCTTTCTTT	TRBJ1-1	.	.	TRBV6-5
CASSAGTPTYEQYF	TGTGCCAGCAGCGCCGGGACACCCACTTACGAGCAGTACTTC	TRBJ2-7	.	many	TRBV12-3/TRBV12-4
CASSAGTGHF	TGTGCCAGCAGTGCTGGGACAGGGCACTTC	TRBJ2-7	TRBD1	.	TRBV2
CASSLTPGQGYEQYF	TGCGCCAGCAGCCTCACACCGGGACAGGGCTACGAGCAGTACTTC	TRBJ2-7	TRBD1	many	TRBV4-1
CASRKLAGWSSYEQYF	TGTGCCAGCAGAAAATTAGCGGGGTGGTCCTCCTACGAGCAGTACTTC	TRBJ2-7	TRBD2	.	TRBV2
CSSTESTYEQYF	TGCAGCAGTACGGAATCCACCTACGAGCAGTACTTC	TRBJ2-7	.	.	TRBV29-1
CASSGARALHF	TGTGCCAGCAGCGGAGCTAGGGCCCTCCACTTT	TRBJ1-6	.	.	TRBV2
CASSYSWTGIEAFF	TGTGCCAGCAGTTACTCGTGGACAGGGATTGAAGCTTTCTTT	TRBJ1-1	TRBD1	many	TRBV6-5
CASSLSRGRGHYGYTF	TGTGCCAGCAGCCTAAGTCGTGGCAGGGGGCACTATGGCTACACCTTC	TRBJ1-2	TRBD1	many	TRBV14
CASSSQRGEGSYNEQFF	TGTGCCAGCAGCTCCCAGCGGGGAGAGGGTTCCTATAATGAGCAGTTCTTC	TRBJ2-1	TRBD2	many	TRBV13
CASSARLAGGPPETYEQYF	TGTGCCAGCAGCGCCAGACTAGCGGGGGGGCCACCGGAGACCTACGAGCAGTACTTC	TRBJ2-7	TRBD2	few	TRBV9
CASSQGITGQKLFF	TGCGCCAGCAGCCAAGGTATAACCGGGCAAAAGCTGTTTTTT	TRBJ2-2	.	many	TRBV4-1
CSARTGRSTQPQHF	TGCAGTGCTAGAACAGGGAGGAGCACTCAGCCCCAGCATTTT	TRBJ1-5	.	many	TRBV20-1
CASSQELSPGANVLTF	TGCGCCAGCAGCCAAGAACTATCCCCTGGGGCCAACGTCCTGACTTTC	TRBJ2-6	.	many	TRBV4-1
CASSPLPGPIAYEQYF	TGTGCCAGCAGTCCATTACCCGGACCAATAGCCTACGAGCAGTACTTC	TRBJ2-7	.	.	TRBV2
CEFGPEQETQYF	TGCGAATTCGGACCAGAACAAGAGACACAGTACTTC	TRBJ2-5	.	.	TRBV10-2
CASSLVEHMNTEAFF	TGTGCCAGCAGCTTAGTGGAGCACATGAACACTGAAGCTTTCTTT	TRBJ1-1	.	many	TRBV7-9
CASSIGGTGAYEQYF	TGTGCCAGTAGTATAGGGGGGACAGGGGCCTACGAGCAGTACTTC	TRBJ2-7	TRBD1	.	TRBV19
CASSKTGLRHEQYF	TGTGCCAGCAGCAAGACGGGGTTAAGACACGAGCAGTACTTC	TRBJ2-7	.	.	TRBV7-3
CASSLFETQYF	TGTGCCAGCAGTTTGTTCGAGACCCAGTACTTC	TRBJ2-5	.	many	TRBV12-3/TRBV12-4
CASSGQADGTKNIQYF	TGTGCCAGCAGCGGACAGGCCGACGGTACCAAAAACATTCAGTACTTC	TRBJ2-4	TRBD1	many	TRBV2
CASGWRATSSSYEQYF	TGTGCCAGCGGGTGGAGGGCTACATCGAGCTCCTACGAGCAGTACTTC	TRBJ2-7	.	.	TRBV27
CASSQGKGEQYF	TGCGCCAGCAGCCAAGGGAAAGGCGAGCAGTACTTC	TRBJ2-7	.	many	TRBV4-3
CASSLRGSGGADYEQYF	TGTGCCAGCAGCTTACGGGGTAGCGGGGGGGCCGACTACGAGCAGTACTTC	TRBJ2-7	TRBD2	.	TRBV7-3